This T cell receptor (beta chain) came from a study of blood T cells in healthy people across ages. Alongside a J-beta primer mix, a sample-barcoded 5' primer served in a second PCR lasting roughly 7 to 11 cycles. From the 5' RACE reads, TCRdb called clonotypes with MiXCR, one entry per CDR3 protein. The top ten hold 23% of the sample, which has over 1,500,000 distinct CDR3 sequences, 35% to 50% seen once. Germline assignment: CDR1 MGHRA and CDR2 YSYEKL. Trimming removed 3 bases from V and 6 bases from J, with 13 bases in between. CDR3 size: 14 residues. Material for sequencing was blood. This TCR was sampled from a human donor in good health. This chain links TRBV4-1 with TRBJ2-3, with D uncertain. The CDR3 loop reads CASSQSQVEDTQYF. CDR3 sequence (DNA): TGCGCCAGCAGCCAGTCCCAAGTGGAGGATACGCAGTATTTT.